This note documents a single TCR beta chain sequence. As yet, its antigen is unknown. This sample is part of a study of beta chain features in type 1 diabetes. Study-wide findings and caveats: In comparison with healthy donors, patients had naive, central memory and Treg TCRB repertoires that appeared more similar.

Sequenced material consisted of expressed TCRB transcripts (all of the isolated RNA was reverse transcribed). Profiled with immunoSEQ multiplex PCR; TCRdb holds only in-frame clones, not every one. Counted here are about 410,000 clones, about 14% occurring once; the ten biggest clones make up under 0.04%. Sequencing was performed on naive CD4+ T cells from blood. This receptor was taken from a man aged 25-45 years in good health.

CDR3: CASSLAPVAETQYF. For the CDR3, the DNA is TGTGCCAGCAGCTTGGCCCCGGTAGCGGAGACCCAGTACTTC. The chain combines TRBV5-6 with TRBJ2-5; weak D call: TRBD2 (5 bases). This CDR3 contains 14 residues. The V and J ends lost 0 bases and 5 bases respectively, with 11 bases between them. Germline CDR1 and CDR2: SGHDT and YYEEEE.